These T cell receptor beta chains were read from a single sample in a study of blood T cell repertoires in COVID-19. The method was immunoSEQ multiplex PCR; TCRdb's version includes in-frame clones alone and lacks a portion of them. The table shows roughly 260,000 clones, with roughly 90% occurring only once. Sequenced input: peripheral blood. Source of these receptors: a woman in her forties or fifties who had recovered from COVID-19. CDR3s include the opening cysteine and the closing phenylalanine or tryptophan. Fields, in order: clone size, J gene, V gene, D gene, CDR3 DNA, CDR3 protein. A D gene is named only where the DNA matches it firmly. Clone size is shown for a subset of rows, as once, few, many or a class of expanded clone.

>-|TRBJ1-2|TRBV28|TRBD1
TGTGCCAGCAGCTTATCGGGACAGGGTTATAACTATGGCTACACCTTC
CASSLSGQGYNYGYTF
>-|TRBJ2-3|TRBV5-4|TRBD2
TGTGCCAGCAGCCCGTCAGGGACTACTACAGATACGCAGTATTTT
CASSPSGTTTDTQYF
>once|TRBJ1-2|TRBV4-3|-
TGCGCCAGCAGCCAAGATCGTAACAGGGAAGAGGAAGGCTACACCTTC
CASSQDRNREEEGYTF
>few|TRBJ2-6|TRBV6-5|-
TGTGCCAGCAGACAGGATATCGGGGCCAACGTCCTGACTTTC
CASRQDIGANVLTF
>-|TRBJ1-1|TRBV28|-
TGTGCCAGCAGCCTCAGGGGTAACACTGAAGCTTTCTTT
CASSLRGNTEAFF
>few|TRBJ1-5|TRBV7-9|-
TGTGCCAGCAGCTCATACGGGGGACAGCCCCAGCATTTT
CASSSYGGQPQHF
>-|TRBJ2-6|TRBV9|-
TGTGCCAGCAGCAAGCCAGGGGCTGGGGCCAACGTCCTGACTTTC
CASSKPGAGANVLTF
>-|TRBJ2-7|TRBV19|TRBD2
TGTGCCAGTAAGGCGGGGACTAGCGGTTACTACGAGCAGTACTTC
CASKAGTSGYYEQYF
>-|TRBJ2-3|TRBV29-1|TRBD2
TGCAGCGTTGATCTCCTTAGCGGGGGGCTTACAGATACGCAGTATTTT
CSVDLLSGGLTDTQYF
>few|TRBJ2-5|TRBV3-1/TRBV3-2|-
TGTGCCAGCAGCCAATCTGACCGGGAACCACAAGAGACCCAGTACTTC
CASSQSDREPQETQYF
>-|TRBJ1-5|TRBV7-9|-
TGTGCCAGCACCAAAGACACGTACACCAATCAGCCCCAGCATTTT
CASTKDTYTNQPQHF
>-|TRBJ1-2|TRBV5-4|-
TGTGCCAGCAGCCCGGGGTATAACTATGGCTACACCTTC
CASSPGYNYGYTF
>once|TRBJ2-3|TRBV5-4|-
TGTGCCAGCAGCCTTCGTGGCACAGATACGCAGTATTTT
CASSLRGTDTQYF
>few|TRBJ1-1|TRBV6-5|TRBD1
TGTGCCAGCAGGCCCTGGGGACAGGAGGACACTGAAGCTTTCTTT
CASRPWGQEDTEAFF
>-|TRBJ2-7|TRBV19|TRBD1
TGTGCCAGTAGTCCCCGACAGGGATTGGCCTACGAGCAGTACTTC
CASSPRQGLAYEQYF
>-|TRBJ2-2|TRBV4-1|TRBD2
TGCGCCAGCAGCCAAGATCTTGCTAGCGGGAACACCGGGGAGCTGTTTTTT
CASSQDLASGNTGELFF
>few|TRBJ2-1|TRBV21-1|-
TGTGCCAGCAGCGGCGACTTAGAGCAGTTCTTC
CASSGDLEQFF
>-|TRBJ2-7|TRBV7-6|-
TGTGCCAGCAGCTTAGAGGGCAGGGCCCCTAACTACGAGCAGTACTTC
CASSLEGRAPNYEQYF
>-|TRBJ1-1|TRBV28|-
TGTGCCAGCAGTTTTGATGAGGGCAGGTACACTGAAGCTTTCTTT
CASSFDEGRYTEAFF
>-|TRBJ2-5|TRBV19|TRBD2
TGTGCCAGTAGTATAGTCGCGGCCGGGACTAGCGGGAGGAGCTATAAAGAGACCCAGTACTTC
CASSIVAAGTSGRSYKETQYF
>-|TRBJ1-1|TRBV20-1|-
TGCAGTGCGGAGGGATTCACTGAAGCTTTCTTT
CSAEGFTEAFF
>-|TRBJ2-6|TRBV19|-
TGTGCCAGTAGTATCGAAGGACACTCTGGGGCCAACGTCCTGACTTTC
CASSIEGHSGANVLTF
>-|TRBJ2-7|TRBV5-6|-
TGTGCCAGCAGCTTGGTTCTGCTTCGGGTGCAGTACTTC
CASSLVLLRVQYF
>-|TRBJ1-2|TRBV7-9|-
TGTGCCAGCAGCTTGAAGCTTAACTATGGCTACACCTTC
CASSLKLNYGYTF
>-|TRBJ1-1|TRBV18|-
TGTGCCAGCTCGCTACGAGGGGGGGTTGGCACTGAAGCTTTCTTT
CASSLRGGVGTEAFF
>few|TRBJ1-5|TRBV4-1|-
TGCGCCAGCAGCCAAGATTCAGGGATCGGTCGCAATCAGCCCCAGCATTTT
CASSQDSGIGRNQPQHF
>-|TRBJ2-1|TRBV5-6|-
TGTGCCAGCAGCTCAAGTCAGACCTACAATGAGCAGTTCTTC
CASSSSQTYNEQFF
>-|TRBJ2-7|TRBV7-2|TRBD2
TGTGCCAGCAGCTTCGGACTAGCGGGCACCTACGAGCAGTACTTC
CASSFGLAGTYEQYF
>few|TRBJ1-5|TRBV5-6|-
TGTGCCAGCAGCTTGCTTTATTCCAATCAGCCCCAGCATTTT
CASSLLYSNQPQHF
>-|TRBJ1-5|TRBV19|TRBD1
TGTGCCAGTAGTATATTTTCTGGGACAGGGGTGAATCAGCCCCAGCATTTT
CASSIFSGTGVNQPQHF
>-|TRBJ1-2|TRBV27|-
TGTGCCAGCAGTTGGGCAGCATCGAACTATGGCTACACCTTC
CASSWAASNYGYTF
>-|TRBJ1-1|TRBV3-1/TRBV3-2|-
TGTGCCAGCAGCCCCACGGCTACAGGGAGAGGAGCTTTCTTT
CASSPTATGRGAFF
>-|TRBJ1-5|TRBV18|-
TGTGCCAGCTCTCGGGGACACGATGATAATCAGCCCCAGCATTTT
CASSRGHDDNQPQHF
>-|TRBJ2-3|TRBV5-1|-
TGCGCCAGCAGCTTGGCCATAGCACACACGGCTGGAGAAACGCAGTATTTT
CASSLAIAHTAGETQYF
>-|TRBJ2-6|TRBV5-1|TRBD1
TGCGCCAGCAGCTTGGGGGGCCAGGGGGCCTCTGGGGCCAACGTCCTGACTTTC
CASSLGGQGASGANVLTF
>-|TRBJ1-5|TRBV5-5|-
TGTGCCAGCAACCGGCACTCAGGGGATCAGCCCCAGCATTTT
CASNRHSGDQPQHF
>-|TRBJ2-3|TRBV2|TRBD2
TGTGCCAGCAAGTATTATAGCGGGAGGGTAAGCACAGATACGCAGTATTTT
CASKYYSGRVSTDTQYF
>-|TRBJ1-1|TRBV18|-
TGTGCCAGCTCACCAGGGGAGACTGAAGCTTTCTTT
CASSPGETEAFF
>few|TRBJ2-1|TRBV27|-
TGTGCCAGCAGACCCCTACTCCCCCAGGTCAGGGAGCAGTTCTTC
CASRPLLPQVREQFF
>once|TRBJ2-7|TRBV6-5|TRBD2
TGTGCCAGCAGCAGTAGCGGGAGGGTGGGCGAGCAGTACTTC
CASSSSGRVGEQYF
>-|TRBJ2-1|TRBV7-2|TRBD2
TGTGCCAGCAGTAAGCGGGAGAGGAGCAATGAGCAGTTCTTC
CASSKRERSNEQFF
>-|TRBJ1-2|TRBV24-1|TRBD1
TGTGCCACCAGTGATTGGCGCTCAGGGGGTAACTATGGCTACACCTTC
CATSDWRSGGNYGYTF
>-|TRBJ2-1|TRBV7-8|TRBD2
TGTGCCAGCAGCTTAGAAGGGACTAGCACAGATGAGCAGTTCTTC
CASSLEGTSTDEQFF
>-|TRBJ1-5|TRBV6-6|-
TGTGCCAGCAGTTACCCTCAGAATAGCAATCAGCCCCAGCATTTT
CASSYPQNSNQPQHF
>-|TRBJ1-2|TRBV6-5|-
TGTGCCAGCAGTCAAACAGCCCTAAACTATGGCTACACCTTC
CASSQTALNYGYTF
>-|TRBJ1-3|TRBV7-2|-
TGTGCCAGCAGCTTAGGGGGCTGGTCTGGAAACACCATATATTTT
CASSLGGWSGNTIYF
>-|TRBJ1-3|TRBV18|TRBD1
TGTGCCAGCTCACCCGTGACAGGGTCTGGAAACACCATATATTTT
CASSPVTGSGNTIYF
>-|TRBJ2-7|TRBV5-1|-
TGCGCCAGCAGCTTGGTCTCCCAGGGGATGCACGAGCAGTACTTC
CASSLVSQGMHEQYF
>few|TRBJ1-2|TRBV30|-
TGTGCCTGGAGACCTAGGACACTTCTTGATGGCTACACCTTC
CAWRPRTLLDGYTF
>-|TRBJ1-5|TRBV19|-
TGTGCCAGTAGTATGGGCAGTCCCCAGCATTTT
CASSMGSPQHF
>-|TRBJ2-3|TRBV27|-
TGTGCCAGCAGTCCCGGAGGGGCTAGGGGAGATACGCAGTATTTT
CASSPGGARGDTQYF
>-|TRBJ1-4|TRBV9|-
TGTGCCAGCAGCCCCCGGGGGTCAACTAATGAAAAACTGTTTTTT
CASSPRGSTNEKLFF
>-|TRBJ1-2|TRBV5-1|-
TGCGCCAGCAGCGAGGTAGGACAGTCTCTTGGCTATGGCTACACCTTC
CASSEVGQSLGYGYTF
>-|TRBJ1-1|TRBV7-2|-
TGTGCCAGCAGCTTAGGTGGCATGAACACTGAAGCTTTCTTT
CASSLGGMNTEAFF
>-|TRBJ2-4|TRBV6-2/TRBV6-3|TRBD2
TGTGCCAGCAGCCCAACTAGCGGGGGGGCCGTTTCCAGAGCCAAAAACATTCAGTACTTC
CASSPTSGGAVSRAKNIQYF